Reported below is one T cell receptor beta chain. This receptor's antigen is unknown. No base-level quality is on record; no much larger clone is a single base apart. This sample was included in a study of sequential checkpoint blockade in melanoma (dated by TCRdb to about 2019). Looking at the study overall: Patients were assigned by 1:1 randomization to either first-line nivolumab followed by ipilimumab (arm A) or ipilimumab followed by nivolumab (arm B). Maintenance nivolumab came after both trial sequences. General study outcomes and caveats: The response-prediction model combining TCR metrics and mutation burden needs validation in larger, independent patient cohorts.

Explained via the paper, the treatment or condition label denotes: randomized to nivolumab then ipilimumab (arm A) or the reverse (arm B). None of the trial patients had been given prior DNA-damaging chemotherapy. Thawed PBMCs were sorted on a FACS Aria II flow cytometer to isolate live CD3+CD8+ cells negative for CD19 and CD56. CheckMate 064, a randomized, open-label phase II trial of sequential checkpoint blockade, was the source of the samples, all of which came from patients with melanoma. Peripheral blood mononuclear cells were collected by leukapheresis, purified with Ficoll-Paque, and frozen in human serum with around 10% DMSO. Purity of sorted blood CD3+CD8+ cells was verified at >95% immediately after sorting, followed by DNA extraction. The germline V gene supplies CDR1 WSHSY and CDR2 SAAADI. Its CDR3 holds 16 amino acids, cysteine through phenylalanine. The sequence is cut down to CDR3 DNA, 48 bases in frame from base 1. Compared with germline, V lacks 6 bases and J lacks 6 bases; bases without a gene match: 9.

TCRbeta CDR3 regions were immunosequenced from genomic DNA with the immunoSEQ Assay. Genomic DNA was amplified by bias-controlled multiplex PCR before high-throughput sequencing. In the authors' own workflow: To quantify the absolute abundance of each unique TCRbeta CDR3 region, the sequences were collapsed and filtered. Clonality, defined as 1 minus Pielou's evenness, was calculated using only productive rearrangements. Clones with significantly greater frequencies in on-treatment versus baseline samples were identified using a previously published method. TCRdb retrieved this table from immuneACCESS and kept in-frame rearrangements only. Not all clones are present; in checked studies, unresolved V genes account for under half, and no reason is known for the remainder. V, J and clone size reflect that table, while D and trimming were determined from the DNA. The sample contains around 25,000 clones, 82% of them found a single time. Jointly, the top ten make up 11% of the sample.

The sequence links TRBV10-2 to TRBJ2-2; 11 central nucleotides agree with TRBD2. The source is a human donor with melanoma. The starting material was CD8+ T cells sorted from blood (inferred from file names), obtained from a patient given nivolumab and ipilimumab in sequence. The CDR3 corresponds to CASRRSGTSGPGELFF. The sequence in DNA is TGCGCCAGCAGGAGATCCGGGACTAGCGGCCCCGGGGAGCTGTTTTTT.